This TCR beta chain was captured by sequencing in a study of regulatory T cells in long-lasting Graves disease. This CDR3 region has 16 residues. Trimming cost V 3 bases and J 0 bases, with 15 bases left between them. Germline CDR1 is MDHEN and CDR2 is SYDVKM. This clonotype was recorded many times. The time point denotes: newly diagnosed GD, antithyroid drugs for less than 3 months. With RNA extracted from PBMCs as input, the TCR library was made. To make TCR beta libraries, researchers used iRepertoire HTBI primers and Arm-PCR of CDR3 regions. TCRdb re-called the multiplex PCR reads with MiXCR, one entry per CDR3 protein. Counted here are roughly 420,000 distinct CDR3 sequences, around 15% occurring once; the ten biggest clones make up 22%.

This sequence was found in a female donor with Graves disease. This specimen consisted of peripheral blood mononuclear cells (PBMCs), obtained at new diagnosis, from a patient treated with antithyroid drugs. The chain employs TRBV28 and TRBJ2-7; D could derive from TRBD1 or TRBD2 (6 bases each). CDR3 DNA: TGTGCCAGCAGTTTCGGGGGTCGACAGGCCTCCTACGAGCAGTACTTC. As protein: CASSFGGRQASYEQYF.